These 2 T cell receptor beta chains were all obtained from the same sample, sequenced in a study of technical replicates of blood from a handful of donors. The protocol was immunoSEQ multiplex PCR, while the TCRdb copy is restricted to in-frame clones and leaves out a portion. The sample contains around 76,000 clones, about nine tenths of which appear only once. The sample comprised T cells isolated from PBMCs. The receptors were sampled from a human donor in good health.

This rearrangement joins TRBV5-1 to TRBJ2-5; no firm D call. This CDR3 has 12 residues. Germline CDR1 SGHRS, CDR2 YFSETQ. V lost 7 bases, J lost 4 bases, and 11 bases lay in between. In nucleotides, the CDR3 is TGCGCCAGCTGCATCGGGTTAGAGACCCAGTACTTC. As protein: CASCIGLETQYF.

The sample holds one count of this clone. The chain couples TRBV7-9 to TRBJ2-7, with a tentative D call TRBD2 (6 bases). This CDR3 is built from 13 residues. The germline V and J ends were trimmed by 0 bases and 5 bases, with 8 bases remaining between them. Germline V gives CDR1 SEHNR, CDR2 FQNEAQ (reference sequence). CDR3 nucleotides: TGTGCCAGCAGCTTAGCACTAGCCCACGAGCAGTACTTC. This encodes CASSLALAHEQYF.